One sample yielded the 30 T cell receptor beta chains listed below, sequenced in a study of identical twins. TCRdb reprocessed the 5' RACE reads via MiXCR and lists one record per CDR3 protein. The table includes about 900,000 distinct CDR3 sequences, approximately 13% detected once. This sample was shared with a second study, whose subject was yellow fever vaccine responses in identical twins.

The specimen sequenced was PBMCs. All receptors derive from a woman aged 18 to 35 in good health.

The count of this clonotype is one. V usage is TRBV6-1 and J usage is TRBJ2-7; 7 positions match TRBD1. This CDR3 spans 15 amino acids. The J segment lost 1 base and the V segment lost 6 bases, leaving 9 bases of the junction unmatched. Germline V gene sequence: CDR1 MNHNS, CDR2 SASEGT. DNA for the CDR3: TGTGCCAGCAGGCCCCTCGGGACAGTATCCTACGAGCAGTACTTC. Translation gives CASRPLGTVSYEQYF.

The sample holds a few counts of this clonotype. The CDR3 sequence is CASSLVGYEAFF. The DNA of the CDR3 is TGTGCCAGCAGCTTAGTGGGTTATGAAGCTTTCTTT. The chain couples TRBV7-9 to TRBJ1-1; D remains unclear. Trimming stripped 1 base from V and 7 bases from J, with 7 bases between. The CDR3 contains 12 residues. Germline V gene sequence: CDR1 SEHNR, CDR2 FQNEAQ (reference sequence).

This chain links TRBV10-3 with TRBJ2-7; the D is unclear. The length of the CDR3 is 11 residues. Germline values: CDR1 ENHRY, CDR2 SYGVKD. The CDR3 sequence is CAISSGIGIRV. Written as DNA, the CDR3 is TGTGCCATCAGTTCTGGAATTGGGATAAGAGTC.

The chain joins TRBV28 to TRBJ2-7; 7 bases align to TRBD2. CDR1 and CDR2 from the germline V gene are MDHEN and SYDVKM. The CDR3 spans 16 residues. The V segment lost 5 bases and the J segment 0 bases; nucleotides outside the gene matches: 10. The CDR3 here is CASSGLGWEGSYEQYF. CDR3 DNA: TGTGCCAGCAGTGGACTCGGGTGGGAGGGCTCCTACGAGCAGTACTTC.

As to this clonotype: One end of the junction does not line up with germline, which may come from a read error. In nucleotides, the CDR3 is TGTCCCAGCGTCGCTAGCGAAGGATTAGGTGGCGGGGAGCTGTTTTTT. It yields the protein CPSVASEGLGGGELFF. The genes are TRBV2 and TRBJ2-2; tentative D call: TRBD2 (6 bases). Germline CDR1 reads SNHLY; CDR2 reads FYNNEI. This CDR3 contains 16 residues.

The sample holds a few counts of this clonotype. The V call is TRBV20-1, the J call TRBJ2-5, with D perhaps TRBD2 (6 bases). Germline CDR1 reads DFQATT; CDR2 reads SNEGSKA (reference sequence). The CDR3 consists of 15 residues. The V end lost 3 bases, the J end lost 1 base, and 15 bases lay between the germline ends. Written as DNA, the CDR3 is TGCAGTGCTAGTCCCGCGCGGGGACCCCAAGAGACCCAGTACTTC. Encoded protein: CSASPARGPQETQYF.

The chain joins TRBV5-1 to TRBJ1-2, with TRBD1 matching 8 bases. Per the germline V gene, CDR1 is SGHRS and CDR2 is YFSETQ. The CDR3 has 14 residues. V shed 6 bases, J shed 3 bases, and the junction held 7 bases outside the gene matches. The CDR3 spells CASNTGGWDYGYTF. CDR3 DNA: TGCGCCAGCAACACAGGGGGATGGGACTATGGCTACACCTTC.

The chain recombines TRBV3-1 with TRBJ2-3; D uncertain. Germline V gene lookup returns CDR1 LGHDT and CDR2 YNNKEL (reference sequence). The germline V and J ends were trimmed by 4 bases and 6 bases, with 14 bases remaining between them. The CDR3 consists of 14 residues. The chain's CDR3 is CASSPSRSADTQYF. CDR3 in DNA: TGTGCCAGCAGCCCCTCCCGTTCGGCGGATACGCAGTATTTT.

This clonotype has at least ten counts. The CDR3 sequence: CASSLGPSRDTEAFF. Written as DNA, the CDR3 is TGCGCCAGCAGCTTGGGACCCTCAAGGGACACTGAAGCTTTCTTT. The chain combines TRBV5-1 with TRBJ1-1; D not certain. The CDR3 contains 15 residues. CDR1 is SGHRS and CDR2 is YFSETQ in the germline V gene. V shed 0 bases and J shed 3 bases, with 12 bases lying between them.

The chain joins TRBV19 to TRBJ2-7, with TRBD2 as a possible D gene (6 bases). The germline CDR1 and CDR2 sequences are LNHDA and SQIVND (reference sequence). V gave up 5 bases and J gave up 7 bases, with 12 bases separating them. This CDR3 spans 12 amino acids. CDR3 protein: CASSRDSMEQYF. Written as DNA, the CDR3 is TGTGCCAGTAGTCGGGACTCCATGGAGCAGTACTTC. The full variable domain, completed using reference TRBV19 and TRBJ2-7, is DGGITQSPKYLFRKEGQNVTLSCEQNLNHDAMYWYRQDPGQGLRLIYYSQIVNDFQKGDIAEGYSVSREKKESFPLTVTSAQKNPTAFYLCASSRDSMEQYFGPGTRLTVT.

The chain has TRBV3-1 and TRBJ2-7, with a possible D match to TRBD1 (6 bases). Germline assignment: CDR1 LGHDT and CDR2 YNNKEL (reference sequence). This CDR3 is built from 15 residues. Trimming shortened V by 4 bases and J by 4 bases, and 17 bases separated the two germline ends. As DNA, the CDR3 is TGTGCCAGCAGCCCCCCGGCCAGGGGTGGGTACGAGCAGTACTTC. This translates into CASSPPARGGYEQYF.

This clonotype was picked up a small number of times. The chain employs TRBV27 and TRBJ2-7; tentatively, D is TRBD1 (6 bases). With 5 bases removed from V and 6 bases from J, the gap between germline ends came to 14 bases. Germline loops: CDR1 MNHEY, CDR2 SMNVEV (reference sequence). The CDR3 is 13 amino acids. The CDR3 DNA reads TGTGCCAGCAGTACCAGGGGATATGGCGAGCAGTACTTC. Protein: CASSTRGYGEQYF.

This clonotype was seen a few times. This chain joins TRBV20-1 and TRBJ2-5; no clear D gene. The germline CDR1 and CDR2 sequences are DFQATT and SNEGSKA (reference sequence). This CDR3 comprises 14 residues. V was clipped by 1 base and J by 1 base, with 10 bases between them. In DNA, the CDR3 is TGCAGTGCTAGAGGGGTAGCAACCCAAGAGACCCAGTACTTC. It yields the protein CSARGVATQETQYF.

This chain uses TRBV4-2 with TRBJ2-1, with a tentative D call TRBD2 (6 bases). CDR3 length: 14 residues. CDR1 LGHNA and CDR2 YNFKEQ come from the germline V gene. V was clipped by 5 bases and J by 6 bases, with 14 bases between them. CDR3 protein: CASSKGGTLNEQFF. The CDR3 nucleotides are TGTGCCAGCAGCAAAGGCGGGACCCTCAATGAGCAGTTCTTC.

The rearrangement uses TRBV7-9 and TRBJ2-1; 7 bases align to TRBD2. Trimming at V came to 6 bases and at J to 6 bases, leaving 5 bases not matched to a gene. Germline-derived CDR1 and CDR2 are SEHNR and FQNEAQ (reference sequence). The CDR3 extends over 13 amino acids. The CDR3 reads CASSPGTINEQFF. CDR3 sequence (DNA): TGTGCCAGCAGTCCTGGGACTATCAATGAGCAGTTCTTC.

The table lists this clonotype with many counts. The chain uses TRBV12-3 or TRBV12-4 and TRBJ2-7; D remains ambiguous. CDR3 length: 13 residues. V was trimmed by 5 bases and J by 3 bases, leaving 11 bases between them. The CDR3 DNA reads TGTGCCAGCAGTCTCAGGCGGAGCTACGAGCAGTACTTC. As protein: CASSLRRSYEQYF.

This clonotype has only a few counts. The chain uses TRBV4-2 and TRBJ1-2, with D possibly TRBD1 on 5 matching bases. V was trimmed by 0 bases and J by 8 bases, leaving 10 bases between them. Germline-derived CDR1 and CDR2 are LGHNA and YNFKEQ. This CDR3 is built from 13 residues. The CDR3 here is CASSQEGPRGYTF. In nucleotides, the CDR3 is TGTGCCAGCAGCCAAGAGGGACCGCGAGGCTACACCTTC.

At least ten counts were recorded for this clonotype. This chain links TRBV5-1 with TRBJ2-1, with 10 bases that match TRBD2. Germline-derived CDR1 and CDR2 are SGHRS and YFSETQ. The CDR3 loop spans 16 amino acids. After removal of 4 bases from V and 6 bases from J, the junction contained 10 bases not matched to a gene. Written as DNA, the CDR3 is TGCGCCAGCAGCGTGTCACTAGCGGGATCGTCCAATGAGCAGTTCTTC. Its protein is CASSVSLAGSSNEQFF.

The chain is built from TRBV9 and TRBJ2-6; D may be TRBD2 (6 bases). The CDR3 is made up of 19 amino acids. V was clipped by 4 bases and J by 1 base, with 21 bases between them. CDR1 and CDR2 from the germline V gene are SGDLS and YYNGEE. The CDR3 region is CASSPLGGVIDSGANVLTF. In DNA form, the CDR3 reads TGTGCCAGCAGCCCTTTGGGGGGTGTTATCGATTCTGGGGCCAACGTCCTGACTTTC.

This clonotype was found many times. The chain has TRBV6-5 and TRBJ2-5; the D is unclear. Trimming shortened V by 2 bases and J by 2 bases, and 12 bases separated the two germline ends. This CDR3 is built from 15 residues. Germline V CDR1 and CDR2: MNHEY, SVGAGI. DNA for the CDR3: TGTGCCAGCAGTTACGATGGCCTAGAGCAAGAGACCCAGTACTTC. Translating gives CASSYDGLEQETQYF.

The chain has TRBV19 and TRBJ2-1, with 9 bases fitting TRBD2. V shed 10 bases, J shed 3 bases, and the junction held 7 bases outside the gene matches. The length of the CDR3 is 14 residues. Germline CDR1 is LNHDA and CDR2 is SQIVND (reference sequence). The CDR3 protein is CATRTSAGYNEQFF. The CDR3 DNA sequence: TGTGCCACCAGGACTAGCGCGGGCTACAATGAGCAGTTCTTC.

The chain employs TRBV20-1 and TRBJ2-7, with D hard to call. The CDR3 runs 13 residues. In germline, CDR1 is DFQATT, CDR2 SNEGSKA (reference sequence). The V gene lost 0 bases and the J gene lost 3 bases, with 9 bases spanning the gap. CDR3 residues: CSAREPIYYEQYF. CDR3 DNA sequence: TGCAGTGCTAGAGAGCCTATCTACTACGAGCAGTACTTC.

This clonotype was recorded a few times. This chain uses TRBV28 with TRBJ1-4; D is perhaps TRBD1 (5 bases). V gave up 5 bases and J gave up 3 bases, with 16 bases separating them. This CDR3 has 16 residues. Germline V gene data show CDR1 as MDHEN and CDR2 as SYDVKM. The CDR3 DNA is TGTGCCAGCAGTGGGGACCTACCCCCACCTAATGAAAAACTGTTTTTT. Its translation: CASSGDLPPPNEKLFF.

The genes are TRBV13 and TRBJ2-1; maybe TRBD2 (6 bases). This CDR3 is 16 amino acids long. V gave up 5 bases and J gave up 7 bases, with 21 bases separating them. The germline CDR1 and CDR2 sequences are PRHDT and FYEKMQ (reference sequence). DNA of the CDR3: TGTGCCAGCAGCCCCTGGGGACTGGGGGTGTATAATGAGCAGTTCTTC. Translated, it gives CASSPWGLGVYNEQFF.

The J gene is TRBJ2-3, the V gene TRBV5-6; D is unresolved. Germline V gives CDR1 SGHDT, CDR2 YYEEEE. This CDR3 has 15 residues. Trimming stripped 2 bases from V and 4 bases from J, with 14 bases between. The CDR3 DNA is TGTGCCAGCAGCTTCGGAGTTTCAGTGGCAGATACGCAGTATTTT. This sequence encodes CASSFGVSVADTQYF.

V is TRBV19 and J is TRBJ2-5; D is possibly TRBD1 (5 bases). The CDR3 has 15 residues. Trimming pared 6 bases from V and 4 bases from J, leaving 18 bases between. Germline values: CDR1 LNHDA, CDR2 SQIVND (reference sequence). The CDR3 DNA is TGTGCCAGTAGCCCCTTTCAGTTGGGGCTAGAGACCCAGTACTTC. Protein product: CASSPFQLGLETQYF.

This clonotype was seen only a few times. This CDR3 is CASSPPPTMSYEQYF. Written as DNA, the CDR3 is TGCGCCAGCAGCCCACCACCAACCATGTCCTACGAGCAGTACTTC. The chain combines TRBV5-1 with TRBJ2-7; D remains unclear. CDR1 and CDR2 from the germline V gene are SGHRS and YFSETQ. The V gene lost 4 bases and the J gene lost 1 base, with 15 bases spanning the gap. The CDR3 length is 15 residues.

The V call is TRBV20-1, the J call TRBJ1-1; D perhaps matches TRBD1 (5 bases). The length of the CDR3 is 12 residues. Trimming cost V 1 base and J 5 bases, with 8 bases left between them. Germline V gene data show CDR1 as DFQATT and CDR2 as SNEGSKA (reference sequence). The CDR3 loop reads CSARVGETEAFF. The CDR3 DNA is TGCAGTGCTAGAGTGGGGGAGACTGAAGCTTTCTTT.

This clonotype was seen only a few times. The chain combines TRBV9 with TRBJ2-2, with D uncertain. The germline V and J ends were trimmed by 0 bases and 0 bases, with 9 bases remaining between them. Germline V lookup: CDR1 SGDLS, CDR2 YYNGEE. The CDR3 is 16 residues long. CDR3 sequence: CASSVGHSSNTGELFF. CDR3 sequence (DNA): TGTGCCAGCAGCGTAGGTCACAGTTCGAACACCGGGGAGCTGTTTTTT.

This chain uses TRBV6-1 with TRBJ2-7; tentative D call: TRBD2 (6 bases). Germline CDR1 MNHNS, CDR2 SASEGT. CDR3 length equals 13 residues. Trimming shortened V by 4 bases and J by 3 bases, and 10 bases separated the two germline ends. CDR3 loop: CASSVWTNYEQYF. CDR3 coding DNA: TGTGCCAGCAGTGTGTGGACTAACTACGAGCAGTACTTC.